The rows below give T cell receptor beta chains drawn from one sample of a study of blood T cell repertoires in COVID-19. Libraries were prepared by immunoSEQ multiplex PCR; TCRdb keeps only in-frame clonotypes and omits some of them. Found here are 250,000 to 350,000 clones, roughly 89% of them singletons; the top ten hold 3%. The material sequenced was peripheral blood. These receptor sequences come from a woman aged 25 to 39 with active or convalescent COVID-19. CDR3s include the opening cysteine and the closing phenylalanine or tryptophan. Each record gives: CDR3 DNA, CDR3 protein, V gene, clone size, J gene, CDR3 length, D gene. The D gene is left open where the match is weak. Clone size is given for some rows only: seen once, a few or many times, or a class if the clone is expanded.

TGTGCCAGCAGCTTAAGGGGGCAGTTTGACAATGAGCAGTTCTTC | CASSLRGQFDNEQFF | TRBV7-9 | . | TRBJ2-1 | 15 | TRBD1
TGTGCCAGCAGTTTATCGACAGGGGACCATTATGCCTACGAGCAGTACTTC | CASSLSTGDHYAYEQYF | TRBV27 | . | TRBJ2-7 | 17 | TRBD1
TGCGCCAGCAGCCGGACACAGGGGGGTGGCTACACCTTC | CASSRTQGGGYTF | TRBV4-3 | . | TRBJ1-2 | 13 | TRBD1
TGTGCCTGGAGTTCCTCTGCCACAGGAACAGATACGCAGTATTTT | CAWSSSATGTDTQYF | TRBV30 | . | TRBJ2-3 | 15 | .
TGCGCCAGCAGCGCTAACAGGGGGCAGATGAACACTGAAGCTTTCTTT | CASSANRGQMNTEAFF | TRBV5-1 | . | TRBJ1-1 | 16 | TRBD1
TGTGCCAGCAGCCCCCTAGGGGCGGCAGGGGGCGAGTGGCCGGGCAATCAGCCCCAGCATTTT | CASSPLGAAGGEWPGNQPQHF | TRBV6-6 | few | TRBJ1-5 | 21 | TRBD1
TGTGCCAGCAGCCGAGAGGGCGGCACTGAAGCTTTCTTT | CASSREGGTEAFF | TRBV5-4 | . | TRBJ1-1 | 13 | .
TGTGCCAGCAGCCAAGCTAGCGGGGGACTTTGGGAGCAGTACTTC | CASSQASGGLWEQYF | TRBV4-2 | . | TRBJ2-7 | 15 | TRBD2
TGCGCCACCTACAGGGAAGCGAACACCGGGGAGCTGTTTTTT | CATYREANTGELFF | TRBV5-1 | . | TRBJ2-2 | 14 | .
TGTGCCAGCAGTTTAGAGGCGGGAGAGACCCAGTACTTC | CASSLEAGETQYF | TRBV12-3/TRBV12-4 | . | TRBJ2-5 | 13 | .
TGTGCCAGCAGTTACCGGCGGGGAAGCACAGATACGCAGTATTTT | CASSYRRGSTDTQYF | TRBV6-5 | . | TRBJ2-3 | 15 | .
TGCGCCAGCAGCTTGGCCGGGGGAGATAGCGGGGCAGATACGCAGTATTTT | CASSLAGGDSGADTQYF | TRBV5-1 | . | TRBJ2-3 | 17 | TRBD2
TGTGCCAGTAGCCGTGGGGTATCGGGGGGGATCTACAATGAGCAGTTCTTC | CASSRGVSGGIYNEQFF | TRBV19 | . | TRBJ2-1 | 17 | TRBD2
TGTGCCAGCAGCGTAAGGACCGGGACAGGGGACAATGAGCAGTTCTTC | CASSVRTGTGDNEQFF | TRBV9 | . | TRBJ2-1 | 16 | TRBD1
TGCGCCAGCAGCCAGGCCAGGGACTCCATCTACGAGCAGTACTTC | CASSQARDSIYEQYF | TRBV4-3 | . | TRBJ2-7 | 15 | .
TGTGCCTGGACATGGGGGGTACCGGATAGAGTTTTCTTT | CAWTWGVPDRVFF | TRBV30 | . | TRBJ1-1 | 13 | .
TGTGCCAGCAGCCCGAGGACAGGGGGATCCTACGAGCAGTACTTC | CASSPRTGGSYEQYF | TRBV7-9 | . | TRBJ2-7 | 15 | TRBD1
TGTGCCAGCAGTGAATGGGGGACAGGGAACACCGGGGAGCTGTTTTTT | CASSEWGTGNTGELFF | TRBV25-1 | . | TRBJ2-2 | 16 | TRBD1
TGCGCCAGCAGGCAGACTAGCGAAGAGACCCAGTACTTC | CASRQTSEETQYF | TRBV5-1 | . | TRBJ2-5 | 13 | TRBD2
TGTGCCAGCAGCTTAGTGGTAACTACGACTAATGAAAAACTGTTTTTT | CASSLVVTTTNEKLFF | TRBV7-9 | . | TRBJ1-4 | 16 | .
TGCGCCAGCAGCCGCCCGGGACTAGGTTGCAATGAGCAGTTCTTC | CASSRPGLGCNEQFF | TRBV5-1 | . | TRBJ2-1 | 15 | TRBD2
TGCGCCAGCAGCCTCAACAGGGGGCTGGTCGAGCAGTACTTC | CASSLNRGLVEQYF | TRBV4-3 | . | TRBJ2-7 | 14 | TRBD1
TGTGCCAGCACCGGTCCCCGCGATCAGCCCCAGCATTTT | CASTGPRDQPQHF | TRBV6-4 | . | TRBJ1-5 | 13 | .
TGTGCCAGCAGTTTAGGGAGAAACTATGGCTACACCTTC | CASSLGRNYGYTF | TRBV6-2/TRBV6-3 | once | TRBJ1-2 | 13 | .
TGTGCCAGCAGCTTGGCACCCCAGGGGGACACAGATACGCAGTATTTT | CASSLAPQGDTDTQYF | TRBV5-6 | . | TRBJ2-3 | 16 | TRBD1
TGTGCCAGCTCACCACGACAGGGGGTTCAGCCCCAGCATTTT | CASSPRQGVQPQHF | TRBV18 | once | TRBJ1-5 | 14 | TRBD1
TGTGCCAGCAGCTTCGCTCAGCAGGGTGGGGATACGCAGTATTTT | CASSFAQQGGDTQYF | TRBV5-6 | . | TRBJ2-3 | 15 | .
TGCGCCAGCAGCTTACTAGTTGGGGGCGAGACCCAGTACTTC | CASSLLVGGETQYF | TRBV5-1 | . | TRBJ2-5 | 14 | .
TGTGCCATCACTAGCGGGGGGGCCGTCAACACCGGGGAGCTGTTTTTT | CAITSGGAVNTGELFF | TRBV10-3 | . | TRBJ2-2 | 16 | TRBD2
TGTGCCAGCAACTCCCCTAGCGGGGGAGGACCTAGCACAGATACGCAGTATTTT | CASNSPSGGGPSTDTQYF | TRBV2 | . | TRBJ2-3 | 18 | TRBD2
TGTGCCAGCAATTTACTGGGCGGGGCCAACGTCCTGACTTTC | CASNLLGGANVLTF | TRBV6-5 | . | TRBJ2-6 | 14 | .
TGTGCCAGCATTTACGGGACTATCGATTACGAGCAGTACTTC | CASIYGTIDYEQYF | TRBV2 | . | TRBJ2-7 | 14 | TRBD2
TGTGCCAGCAGCTTAGTCGGGTCGGGAACTGAAGCTTTCTTT | CASSLVGSGTEAFF | TRBV7-2 | . | TRBJ1-1 | 14 | .
TGTGCCAGTAGTCCCGGGGGCACAGATACGCAGTATTTT | CASSPGGTDTQYF | TRBV19 | . | TRBJ2-3 | 13 | .
TGTGCCAGCAGCTTCGGCGGGGGGTACAATGAGCAGTTCTTC | CASSFGGGYNEQFF | TRBV7-2 | . | TRBJ2-1 | 14 | TRBD2
TGTGCCTGGAGTTCTCGACAGGGGGACTATGGCTACACCTTC | CAWSSRQGDYGYTF | TRBV30 | few | TRBJ1-2 | 14 | TRBD1
TGTGCCAGCAGCTTAATGAGTGGCAGGGGGCTAGGCAATGAGCAGTTCTTC | CASSLMSGRGLGNEQFF | TRBV7-2 | once | TRBJ2-1 | 17 | TRBD1
TGTGCCAGCAGCTTGGCTCGACTCGCCCTAGGGGATAGCAATCAGCCCCAGCATTTT | CASSLARLALGDSNQPQHF | TRBV5-8 | once | TRBJ1-5 | 19 | .
TGTGCCAGCAGCTCGGGGGGGCAAGAGACCCAGTACTTC | CASSSGGQETQYF | TRBV11-3 | . | TRBJ2-5 | 13 | TRBD2
TGTGCCAGCAGCTTAGTCGGCGGGGGGCGAAACACCGGGGAGCTGTTTTTT | CASSLVGGGRNTGELFF | TRBV7-2 | . | TRBJ2-2 | 17 | TRBD2
TGCGCCAGCAGCGAGGACAGGGCGCTCAATGAGCAGTTCTTC | CASSEDRALNEQFF | TRBV5-1 | . | TRBJ2-1 | 14 | TRBD1
TGCGCCAGCAGTGAGGTCGGGACTGCCTTGAGCACAGATACGCAGTATTTT | CASSEVGTALSTDTQYF | TRBV10-1 | . | TRBJ2-3 | 17 | .
TGCGCCAGCAGTCAAGGGTCGACTAGCGGGGGACCCTTCTCCTACGAGCAGTACTTC | CASSQGSTSGGPFSYEQYF | TRBV23-1 | . | TRBJ2-7 | 19 | TRBD2
TGTGCCAGCAGCCCCTCGCGGGGGTTCAACACTGAAGCTTTCTTT | CASSPSRGFNTEAFF | TRBV6-2/TRBV6-3 | . | TRBJ1-1 | 15 | .
TGTGCCAGTAGTATGGGACAGAAGTCTAACTATGGCTACACCTTC | CASSMGQKSNYGYTF | TRBV19 | . | TRBJ1-2 | 15 | TRBD1
TGTGCCAGCAGTTTCCCCCATCCAGATACGCAGTATTTT | CASSFPHPDTQYF | TRBV12-3/TRBV12-4 | . | TRBJ2-3 | 13 | .
TGTGCCAGCACTCTTCGGACCGGGGAGCTGTTTTTT | CASTLRTGELFF | TRBV3-1/TRBV3-2 | . | TRBJ2-2 | 12 | .
TGTGCCAGCGGACGGACTAGCGGGGGAATCGAGCAGTACTTC | CASGRTSGGIEQYF | TRBV9 | . | TRBJ2-7 | 14 | TRBD2
TGTGCCAGCGGGGACAGGGGGCCAGGTGGCTACACCTTC | CASGDRGPGGYTF | TRBV28 | . | TRBJ1-2 | 13 | TRBD1
TGTGCCATCAGCCCAGGGGGTATCGACGAGCAGTACTTC | CAISPGGIDEQYF | TRBV10-3 | . | TRBJ2-7 | 13 | TRBD1
TGTGCCAGCAGGACAGGGTTCAATCAGCCCCAGCATTTT | CASRTGFNQPQHF | TRBV6-5 | . | TRBJ1-5 | 13 | TRBD1
TGTGCCAGCAGCCCGAACAGGGCACCGACTAATGAAAAACTGTTTTTT | CASSPNRAPTNEKLFF | TRBV7-2 | . | TRBJ1-4 | 16 | .
TGTGCCAGCAGTTATCCCCGACAGGGGGCCGAGCAGTACTTC | CASSYPRQGAEQYF | TRBV6-5 | . | TRBJ2-7 | 14 | TRBD1
TGTGCCATCAGTGATGGAGGACTAGCGGTTCACAATGAGCAGTTCTTC | CAISDGGLAVHNEQFF | TRBV10-3 | . | TRBJ2-1 | 16 | TRBD2
TGTGCCTGGAGTCCACAGGGAAATCAGCCCCAGCATTTT | CAWSPQGNQPQHF | TRBV30 | . | TRBJ1-5 | 13 | .
TGTGCCAGCAGTTACCGGACAGCCTTAAATGAAAAACTGTTTTTT | CASSYRTALNEKLFF | TRBV6-2/TRBV6-3 | . | TRBJ1-4 | 15 | .
TGTGCCAGCCGGACGGGGGGCATGGGAAACACCGGGGAGCTGTTTTTT | CASRTGGMGNTGELFF | TRBV11-2 | . | TRBJ2-2 | 16 | .
TGTGCCAGCAGTGAAGACAGGGTCTCACCCCTCCACTTT | CASSEDRVSPLHF | TRBV6-1 | . | TRBJ1-6 | 13 | .
TGTGCCAGCAGCATTACAGGGGGCGACTATGGCTACACCTTC | CASSITGGDYGYTF | TRBV6-6 | . | TRBJ1-2 | 14 | TRBD1